This T cell receptor (beta chain) emerged from a study of control samples from healthy donors and cancer patients. The repertoire was sequenced with immunoSEQ multiplex PCR; TCRdb's copy has only in-frame clones and lacks some. The table shows 15,000 or so clones, with approximately 93% occurring only once. From germline, CDR1 is SGHRS and CDR2 YFSETQ. This CDR3 region has 15 residues. V gave up 1 base and J gave up 4 bases, with 14 bases separating them. The rearrangement links TRBV5-1 to TRBJ1-1; unclear D gene. This receptor was identified in an elderly man with lung cancer. The sample consisted of PBMCs. Written as DNA, the CDR3 is TGCGCCAGCAGCTTGATTATGGCAGGAACCACTGAAGCTTTCTTT. Its translation is CASSLIMAGTTEAFF.